This T cell receptor (beta chain) was found in a study of blood T cell repertoires in COVID-19 (TCRdb year 2020). In the study overall: Samples covering the acute and convalescent phases of COVID-19 were provided by collaborators in the United States, Italy and Spain. The material from the prospective study consisted of cDNA or gDNA derived from T cells, B-cell-depleted T cells, or PBMCs. Subjects who had been exposed to COVID-19, were actively infected with it, or had recovered from it provided the deeply sampled blood TCRbeta repertoires that made up the dataset. The repertoires were released in a freely available public database meant as a resource for research on the immune response to SARS-CoV-2. Samples were obtained from the ongoing ImmuneRACE study (first 160 participants) and from about 1,300 subjects provided by 6 global collaborators. The sample metadata nearly always contained a de-identified subject ID, COVID-19 status, age in years and sex. Where HLA class I and class II types were available, the types were taken from metadata supplied by the sample provider, not from assay-based typing.

TCRbeta CDR3 regions were amplified from genomic DNA using the immunoSEQ Assay, a bias-controlled multiplex PCR. As for the original processing: The number of nucleated cells in each sample was estimated by amplification of reference gene primers within the assay. To quantify the absolute abundance of each unique TCRbeta CDR3 rearrangement, sequence reads were collapsed and filtered. For each sample, productive Simpson clonality was calculated by taking the square root of Simpson's diversity index across productive rearrangements. Here the immuneACCESS table is served through TCRdb, limited to in-frame sequences with V and J called. Missing clones are a known gap in these copies; in checked studies unresolved V genes cover under half, and the rest lacks a known reason. The V and J calls and clone size are taken from that table; D and trimming were inferred from the DNA. For this sample there are 250,000 to 350,000 clones; 87% appear just once. In total, the top ten clones hold approximately 5.3% of the sample.

Notes on this clone: What antigen it recognizes has not been identified. Per-base quality was not reported, and no clone a single base away is much larger than it.

Participants in the prospective study were enrolled through a virtual design, were aged about 18 to 100 years, and lived in 24 United States geographic areas. Cohort assignment in the prospective study relied on participant-reported clinical history from a screening survey and a study questionnaire. Recovered participants in ImmuneRACE Cohort 3 were defined as having two consecutive negative NP/OP PCR tests, clearance from a healthcare professional, or resolution of symptoms. In the prospective study, whole blood, serum and a nasopharyngeal or oropharyngeal swab were collected from each participant by mobile phlebotomists. Additional blood draws and questionnaires over a roughly two-month period could optionally be provided by prospective study participants. Blood samples from the prospective study were shipped frozen or at room temperature prior to DNA extraction. Summary of the overall study and its limitations: The quantity of clinical and demographic metadata differed by source and by participant and was supplied without curation.

The CDR3 measures 18 amino acids from cysteine to phenylalanine. Only CDR3 DNA remains: 54 bases, in frame from the first base. The germline V gene encodes CDR1 SGHDT and CDR2 YYEEEE. V lost 4 bases and J lost 3 bases, and the count of bases not matched to a germline gene is 19. The sequence came from a young woman who had recovered from COVID-19. This sequence uses TRBV5-6 and TRBJ2-7, with 7 central nucleotides matching TRBD2. Specimen: PBMCs or T cells enriched from blood (not recorded which). The CDR3 reads CASSGGWGRGSGDYEQYF. The DNA sequence follows: TGTGCCAGCAGCGGGGGTTGGGGTCGTGGCAGCGGGGACTACGAGCAGTACTTC.